The next 13 T cell receptor beta chains were all read from a single sample in a study of lymphopenia after photon versus proton radiotherapy. Method: immunoSEQ multiplex PCR; TCRdb's copy keeps in-frame clones and lacks some. Seen here are roughly 14,000 clones, 65% to 85% observed once, and the top ten hold roughly 28%. Sequenced here: peripheral blood, sampled from a patient treated with photon-based radiotherapy. The receptors were sampled from a man aged 50 or older with gastric cancer.

This rearrangement joins TRBV5-1 to TRBJ2-2; tentatively, D is TRBD1 (6 bases). CDR1 and CDR2 (germline): SGHRS, YFSETQ. With 1 base removed from V and 8 bases from J, the gap between germline ends came to 12 bases. The CDR3 runs to 14 residues. This CDR3 is CASSLPQGGGELFF. The CDR3, as DNA: TGCGCCAGCAGCTTGCCACAAGGGGGTGGGGAGCTGTTTTTT.

The CDR3 is CASSLDPGLGNTIYF. DNA of the CDR3: TGTGCCAGCAGCTTAGATCCGGGACTGGGAAACACCATATATTTT. The chain links TRBV11-2 to TRBJ1-3, with D perhaps TRBD1 (5 bases). V lost 0 bases and J lost 4, with 10 bases in between. Germline assignment: CDR1 SGHAT and CDR2 FQNNGV. The CDR3 consists of 15 residues.

This clone has only a few counts. This chain uses TRBV27 with TRBJ1-5; D gene uncertain. CDR1 and CDR2 (germline): MNHEY, SMNVEV (reference sequence). The CDR3 loop spans 13 amino acids. V was cut by 6 bases and J by 0 bases, with 6 bases left in between. The CDR3 loop is CASSSRSNQPQHF. The CDR3, as DNA: TGTGCCAGCAGCAGCCGTAGCAATCAGCCCCAGCATTTT.

This sequence joins TRBV4-3 and TRBJ2-2, with 14 nucleotides matching TRBD2. The length of the CDR3 is 16 residues. CDR1 and CDR2 (germline): LGHNA, YSLEER. V lost 4 bases, J lost 7 bases, and 5 bases stayed unmatched. The CDR3 here is CASSLTSGGVDGELFF. CDR3 sequence (DNA): TGCGCCAGCAGCCTGACTAGCGGGGGGGTGGACGGGGAGCTGTTTTTT.

V and J are TRBV11-2 and TRBJ2-3; 8 bases fit TRBD1. Trimming removed 1 base from V and 0 bases from J; junction bases left unmatched: 6. CDR1 is SGHAT and CDR2 is FQNNGV in the germline V gene. The CDR3 runs 17 residues. The CDR3 nucleotides read TGTGCCAGCAGCTTAGTAGGGACAGGTACTAGCACAGATACGCAGTATTTT. Protein: CASSLVGTGTSTDTQYF.

V usage is TRBV29-1 and J usage is TRBJ1-2; D is perhaps TRBD1 (5 bases). CDR3 size: 14 residues. V lost 6 bases to trimming and J lost 4 bases, with 18 bases between them. CDR1 and CDR2 (germline): SQVTM, ANQGSEA. CDR3: CSVALFLTGYGYTF. CDR3 nucleotide sequence: TGCAGCGTGGCCCTATTCCTTACAGGCTATGGCTACACCTTC.

This rearrangement joins TRBV7-6 to TRBJ2-1; D call uncertain. CDR1 is SGHVS and CDR2 is FNYEAQ in the germline V gene. The CDR3 contains 13 residues. Between the trimmed V and J ends, which lost 5 bases and 6 bases, there was a span of 11 bases. CDR3 in DNA: TGTGCCAGCAGCCCCGGTTCTAGCAATGAGCAGTTCTTC. Protein: CASSPGSSNEQFF.

The chain couples TRBV6-5 to TRBJ2-2; D ambiguous. The CDR3 has 11 amino acids. Trimming shortened V by 7 bases and J by 3 bases, and 3 bases separated the two germline ends. Germline loops: CDR1 MNHEY, CDR2 SVGAGI. The CDR3 region has the DNA TGTGCCAGCATCGACACCGGGGAGCTGTTTTTT. It is translated as CASIDTGELFF.

The chain employs TRBV29-1 and TRBJ1-5; TRBD1 might be the D (5 bases). The CDR3 is made up of 13 amino acids. Trimming took 5 bases from V and 3 from J, leaving 11 bases between them. The germline CDR1 and CDR2 sequences are SQVTM and ANQGSEA. CDR3 in amino acids: CSVSEQDNQPQHF. DNA of the CDR3: TGCAGCGTTAGCGAACAGGACAATCAGCCCCAGCATTTT.

The chain uses TRBV4-2 and TRBJ1-3; no reliable D call. The CDR3 totals 14 residues. V was trimmed by 2 bases and J by 2 bases, leaving 7 bases between them. Germline assignment: CDR1 LGHNA and CDR2 YNFKEQ. The CDR3 here is CASSQTSPGNTIYF. As DNA, the CDR3 is TGTGCCAGCAGCCAAACGAGTCCTGGAAACACCATATATTTT.

V gene TRBV16 combines with J gene TRBJ1-1; D not certain. This CDR3 is built from 15 residues. In germline, CDR1 is KGHSY, CDR2 FQNENV. V was trimmed by 0 bases and J by 0 bases, leaving 8 bases between them. CDR3 sequence (DNA): TGTGCCAGCAGCCAATCGGGCAGATTGAACACTGAAGCTTTCTTT. The encoded protein is CASSQSGRLNTEAFF.

This rearrangement joins TRBV7-6 to TRBJ2-1, with 7 nucleotides matching TRBD1. The CDR3 has 17 residues. V lost 5 bases, J lost 0 bases, and 10 bases stayed unmatched. Germline CDR1 reads SGHVS; CDR2 reads FNYEAQ. CDR3 sequence (DNA): TGTGCCAGCAGCAGAGTACAGGGGACAGTCTCCTACAATGAGCAGTTCTTC. It specifies CASSRVQGTVSYNEQFF.

The genes are TRBV9 and TRBJ2-1, with unresolved D. The CDR3 is 14 residues long. V lost 0 bases and J 6 bases, leaving 10 bases between the germline ends. Germline V gives CDR1 SGDLS, CDR2 YYNGEE. The CDR3 spells CASSVVSRGNEQFF. The CDR3 region has the DNA TGTGCCAGCAGCGTAGTATCACGTGGCAATGAGCAGTTCTTC.